The entry that follows covers one T cell receptor (beta chain) sequence. Its cognate antigen has yet to be identified. The record has no base qualities; no much larger clone is one base away. Trimming at the junction amounts to 3 bases on V and 3 bases on J, and the germline ends lie 11 bases apart. Measured from the cysteine to the phenylalanine, the CDR3 is 13 residues long. Only CDR3 DNA remains: 39 bases, in frame from the first base. CDR1 is given as GTSNPN and CDR2 as SVGIG, both from the germline V gene (reference sequence). A single peripheral blood draw of approximately 120 mL on average was collected from each donor into heparinised tubes. A BD FACSAria II and a panel including CD45RO, CCR7, CD25, CD127, CD95 and CD27 were used to sort naive, central memory, regulatory and stem cell-like memory CD4+ T cells. Purity was above 95% for every sorted population. PBMCs were isolated immediately by Lymphoprep density gradient centrifugation and stained directly without culture. To minimize batch effects, samples were stained and sorted in pairs, one healthy donor with one patient per experiment.

The High Capacity cDNA Reverse Transcription Kit was used to reverse transcribe all of the isolated RNA, meaning that expressed TCRB transcripts were what got sequenced. Deep immunoSEQ sequencing was applied to naive, central memory and regulatory T cell samples, giving an average of about 3.6 million total reads per sample. Sorted cells were lysed in RLT buffer and RNA was extracted with DNase-treated RNeasy Micro or Mini kits, depending on cell number. Each cell subset was processed separately to prevent cross-contamination, with patient and healthy donor samples processed together. The immunoSEQ multiplex PCR was used to amplify TCRB sequences from cDNA, generating 87-bp fragments that spanned the CDR3 region. Sequencing of the amplicons was done on the Illumina HiSeq platform. Under the source paper's analysis protocol: PCR bias was corrected computationally using synthetic template baselines, and reads within Hamming distance 2 were collapsed, with unmergeable singletons discarded. By aligning reads against IMGT, V, D and J genes, CDR3 length, and insertions or deletions at six rearrangement sites were assigned. Clonotype counts were normalized to sorted cell number within each subset before computing true diversity and Gini coefficients with the tcR R package. Repertoire sharing was quantified using the overlap coefficient calculated on TCRB nucleotide sequences. TCRdb took this table from immuneACCESS and kept in-frame rearrangements with V and J called. Such tables lack part of the clones; where checked against another copy, unresolved V genes explain under half of the gap, and the rest is unexplained. V and J calls and clone size follow that table, whereas D and trimming were derived from the DNA. The sample table lists about 40,000 clones, more than 40% of them with a count of one. 0.65% to 0.8% of the sample is held by the ten biggest clonotypes.

This sample stems from a study of beta chain features in type 1 diabetes (dated by TCRdb to 2016 to 2018). In the study overall: No differences in mean age, gender distribution, total cell number or subset yield were found between patients and healthy donors. A total of 107,917,701 sorted cells were examined across all samples, and RNA yield correlated strongly with the number of cells per subset. The study compared TCRB repertoires of sorted circulating CD4+ T cell subsets between recently diagnosed type 1 diabetes patients and matched healthy donors. Regulatory and stem cell-like memory subsets were obtained from only 8 patients and about 8 healthy donors, while naive and central memory subsets were obtained from all 30 or so donors. Paper-wide results and their limitations: Shorter templates might have been favored by PCR, but patient and control samples were amplified and corrected together, so both groups would have been affected equally by any skew. The naive, central memory and regulatory TCRB repertoires appeared to resemble one another more closely among patients than among healthy donors. Because the HLA sub-analyses included only small numbers of individuals, any influence of HLA type on TCRB rearrangement was left unresolved. Type 1 diabetes patients showed a moderate but significant shortening of TCRB CDR3 length in all four CD4+ subsets. At VDJ recombination sites, type 1 diabetes patients had fewer insertions and more deleted nucleotides, which implies abnormalities in thymic rearrangement. Because cDNA was sequenced instead of genomic DNA, highly expressing activated cells could be over-represented, though the groups showed no difference in activation or CD3 levels.

Sequenced: central memory CD4+ T cells from blood. The receptor comes from a woman aged 18-30 years in good health. Rearrangement joined TRBV30 to TRBJ1-1, with no confident D gene call. The encoded CDR3 is CAWRGDEDTEAFF. The DNA sequence is as follows: TGTGCCTGGAGGGGAGATGAGGACACTGAAGCTTTCTTT.